A selection of T cell receptor beta chains follows, all from one sample in a study of cytomegalovirus exposure and HLA in healthy donors. Measured with immunoSEQ multiplex PCR; TCRdb has only the in-frame clones, and not every one. The sample lists 110,000 to 150,000 clones, around three quarters seen once, with approximately 0.97% in the top ten. Sequences were obtained from PBMCs. The receptors here all came from a young man in good health and CMV-seronegative. The CDR3 runs from the conserved cysteine through the conserved F or W. D genes are given only for firm matches. Only part of the rows carry a size: once, few, many, or a class if the clone is expanded.

-,TRBJ2-5,-,TRBV19,CASTPQIGRQETQYF,TGTGCCAGTACCCCCCAAATCGGCAGGCAAGAGACCCAGTACTTC
-,TRBJ2-7,TRBD1,TRBV7-7,CASSTGTGAGYEQYF,TGTGCTAGCAGCACCGGGACAGGGGCCGGGTACGAGCAGTACTTC
-,TRBJ2-7,-,TRBV7-6,CASSFGDGAYEQYF,TGTGCCAGCAGCTTTGGCGACGGAGCCTACGAGCAGTACTTC
-,TRBJ1-4,-,TRBV21-1,CASSKGGTGGAVDEKLFF,TGTGCCAGCAGCAAAGGGGGAACAGGGGGCGCGGTGGATGAAAAACTGTTTTTT
few,TRBJ2-7,-,TRBV4-3,CASSQYPGYEQYF,TGCGCCAGCAGCCAATACCCGGGATACGAGCAGTACTTC
-,TRBJ1-5,TRBD1,TRBV18,CASSLGQGGQPQHF,TGTGCCAGCTCATTGGGACAGGGCGGTCAGCCCCAGCATTTT
few,TRBJ1-1,TRBD1,TRBV7-8,CASSLVGRGFTEAFF,TGTGCCAGCAGCTTAGTTGGCAGGGGGTTCACTGAAGCTTTCTTT
-,TRBJ1-4,-,TRBV20-1,CSAPSREKLFF,TGCAGTGCCCCTTCCAGGGAAAAACTGTTTTTT
-,TRBJ2-7,TRBD2,TRBV13,CASSQGGTSGYEQYF,TGTGCCAGCAGTCAGGGAGGGACGAGCGGCTACGAGCAGTACTTC
-,TRBJ2-3,TRBD2,TRBV29-1,CSVVGAGVTDTQYF,TGCAGCGTTGTAGGGGCGGGGGTCACAGATACGCAGTATTTT
-,TRBJ2-2,TRBD1,TRBV28,CASRGTANTGELFF,TGTGCCAGCAGAGGGACAGCGAACACCGGGGAGCTGTTTTTT
-,TRBJ1-3,-,TRBV27,CASSPWPGNTIYF,TGTGCCAGCAGCCCCTGGCCCGGAAACACCATATATTTT
few,TRBJ1-1,TRBD1,TRBV15,CATSIGQGSSEAFF,TGTGCCACCAGCATAGGACAGGGGAGCTCTGAAGCTTTCTTT
-,TRBJ2-1,TRBD2,TRBV13,CASSPPLAGRENEQFF,TGTGCCAGCAGCCCTCCACTAGCGGGGCGGGAAAATGAGCAGTTCTTC